These 14 T cell receptor beta chains came from one sample sequenced in a study of blood T cell repertoires in COVID-19. The data were produced by immunoSEQ multiplex PCR, yet TCRdb's version contains in-frame clones alone and is incomplete. The sample has roughly 150,000 clones; 70% to 90% are singletons. Source material: peripheral blood. Receptors were obtained from an elderly woman with acute or convalescent COVID-19.

The chain recombines TRBV18 with TRBJ1-6, with D unresolved. The V gene lost 1 base and the J gene lost 8 bases, with 9 bases spanning the gap. Germline assignment: CDR1 KGHSH and CDR2 LQKENI. The CDR3 covers 14 residues. In DNA form, the CDR3 reads TGTGCCAGCTCACCACGTTTATCCGATTCACCCCTCCACTTT. Its protein product is CASSPRLSDSPLHF. Full variable domain (remainder filled in from reference TRBV18 and TRBJ1-6): NAGVMQNPRHLVRRRGQEARLRCSPMKGHSHVYWYRQLPEEGLKFMVYLQKENIIDESGMPKERFSAEFPKEGPSILRIQQVVRGDSAAYFCASSPRLSDSPLHFGNGTRLTVT.

This sequence joins TRBV6-5 and TRBJ1-2; a weak D match, TRBD1 (6 bases). V shed 6 bases and J shed 4 bases, with 18 bases lying between them. This CDR3 spans 15 amino acids. Germline CDR1 and CDR2: MNHEY and SVGAGI. The CDR3 DNA is TGTGCCAGCAGACCCGGACAGTCCGCGGGCTATGGCTACACCTTC. This translates into CASRPGQSAGYGYTF.

The genes are TRBV6-6 and TRBJ1-4; 9 bases agree with TRBD1. After removal of 2 bases from V and 4 bases from J, the junction contained 2 bases not matched to a gene. Per germline, CDR1 MNHNY and CDR2 SVGAGI (reference sequence). This CDR3 has 15 residues. CDR3: CASSYPTGGNEKLFF. The CDR3 DNA is TGTGCCAGCAGTTACCCGACAGGGGGTAATGAAAAACTGTTTTTT.

V is TRBV7-2 and J is TRBJ1-5; D not certain. Germline V gene sequence: CDR1 SGHTA, CDR2 FQGNSA. The CDR3 runs 15 residues. The V end was cut by 0 bases, the J end by 1 base, with 7 bases between. In nucleotides, the CDR3 is TGTGCCAGCAGCTTAGCGACGGGAAGCAATCAGCCCCAGCATTTT. Translation gives CASSLATGSNQPQHF.

The chain is built from TRBV5-1 and TRBJ1-1, with D possibly matching TRBD1 (6 bases). This CDR3 contains 14 residues. The germline V gene encodes CDR1 SGHRS and CDR2 YFSETQ. The germline V and J ends were trimmed by 4 bases and 0 bases, with 10 bases remaining between them. CDR3 coding DNA: TGCGCCAGCAGCACCGGACAGTTGAACACTGAAGCTTTCTTT. Protein: CASSTGQLNTEAFF. The full variable domain, its missing parts supplied by reference TRBV5-1 and TRBJ1-1, is KAGVTQTPRYLIKTRGQQVTLSCSPISGHRSVSWYQQTPGQGLQFLFEYFSETQRNKGNFPGRFSGRQFSNSRSEMNVSTLELGDSALYLCASSTGQLNTEAFFGQGTRLTVV.

V gene TRBV6-5 combines with J gene TRBJ2-5, with TRBD1 matching 10 bases. Trimming took 2 bases from V and 6 from J; bases not matched to a gene: 6. The germline V gene encodes CDR1 MNHEY and CDR2 SVGAGI. This CDR3 region has 15 residues. The CDR3 DNA follows: TGTGCCAGCAGTTACGCGACAGGGGGCGTGCAGACCCAGTACTTC. Translating gives CASSYATGGVQTQYF.

The chain carries TRBV4-1 and TRBJ2-1, with D perhaps matching TRBD1 (6 bases). Trimming cost V 4 bases and J 6 bases, with 13 bases left between them. The CDR3 contains 14 residues. Germline loops: CDR1 MGHRA, CDR2 YSYEKL. The CDR3 sequence is CASSPGTRSNEQFF. CDR3 bases: TGCGCCAGCAGCCCTGGGACAAGAAGCAATGAGCAGTTCTTC.

The V gene is TRBV6-5, the J gene TRBJ2-7; the D gene is possibly TRBD1 (5 bases). This CDR3 comprises 15 residues. V was cut by 0 bases and J by 1 base, with 10 bases left in between. Germline loops: CDR1 MNHEY, CDR2 SVGAGI. The CDR3 DNA is TGTGCCAGCAGTTACTCGGGAAGGGGATCCTACGAGCAGTACTTC. It translates to CASSYSGRGSYEQYF.

This clone has just a few counts. The V and J genes are TRBV18 and TRBJ1-1, with TRBD1 matching 9 bases. The germline V gene has CDR1 KGHSH and CDR2 LQKENI. CDR3 size: 16 residues. Unmatched junction bases numbered 7, after V lost 5 bases and J lost 0 bases. The chain's CDR3 is CASSWTGATLNTEAFF. CDR3 nucleotides: TGTGCCAGCTCATGGACAGGGGCCACCTTGAACACTGAAGCTTTCTTT. The variable domain in full, with the rest retrieved from reference TRBV18 and TRBJ1-1, is NAGVMQNPRHLVRRRGQEARLRCSPMKGHSHVYWYRQLPEEGLKFMVYLQKENIIDESGMPKERFSAEFPKEGPSILRIQQVVRGDSAAYFCASSWTGATLNTEAFFGQGTRLTVV.

The CDR3 DNA reads TGTGCCAGCAGCGTGGACAGCGTCAGCTCCTACGAGCAGTACTTC. Amino acids: CASSVDSVSSYEQYF. The V call is TRBV9, the J call TRBJ2-7; the D gene is possibly TRBD1 (6 bases). Germline CDR1 and CDR2: SGDLS and YYNGEE. The V gene lost 2 bases and the J gene lost 0 bases, with 12 bases spanning the gap. The CDR3 is made up of 15 amino acids.

This chain uses TRBV9 with TRBJ2-3; tentatively, D is TRBD2 (6 bases). Trimming left V 4 bases short and J 6 bases short, with 15 bases between. Germline assignment: CDR1 SGDLS and CDR2 YYNGEE. The CDR3 loop spans 14 amino acids. Here the CDR3 reads CASSPIQGGDTQYF. In nucleotides, the CDR3 is TGTGCCAGCAGCCCTATACAAGGAGGGGATACGCAGTATTTT.

In its sample, this clone was seen once. The chain recombines TRBV7-9 with TRBJ1-6; 9 bases map to TRBD1. V lost 5 bases to trimming and J lost 6 bases; unmatched junction nucleotides: 5. There are 15 residues in the CDR3. Germline lookup yields CDR1 SEHNR and CDR2 FQNEAQ (reference sequence). CDR3 bases: TGTGCCAGCAGCGGACCGGGACAGGGTAATTCACCCCTCCACTTT. It codes for CASSGPGQGNSPLHF. The full variable domain, with the rest looked up from reference TRBV7-9 and TRBJ1-6, is DTGVSQNPRHKITKRGQNVTFRCDPISEHNRLYWYRQTLGQGPEFLTYFQNEAQLEKSRLLSDRFSAERPKGSFSTLEIQRTEQGDSAMYLCASSGPGQGNSPLHFGNGTRLTVT.

The rearrangement links TRBV30 to TRBJ2-1; D is uncertain. CDR1 and CDR2 from the germline V gene are GTSNPN and SVGIG (reference sequence). Trimming shortened V by 3 bases and J by 7 bases, and 10 bases separated the two germline ends. This CDR3 is 12 amino acids long. The CDR3 loop is CAWRDIRNEQFF. In DNA, the CDR3 is TGTGCCTGGAGAGACATCCGGAATGAGCAGTTCTTC.

The count of this clone is one. The gene calls are TRBV28 and TRBJ1-5, with D perhaps matching TRBD1 (6 bases). Germline loops: CDR1 MDHEN, CDR2 SYDVKM. The V and J ends lost 5 bases and 2 bases respectively, with 13 bases between them. The CDR3 runs to 15 residues. The CDR3 sequence is CASSEQGSGNQPQHF. The CDR3 DNA is TGTGCCAGCAGTGAACAGGGTTCGGGCAATCAGCCCCAGCATTTT.